This T cell receptor (beta chain) emerged from a study of human T cells and chemical hapten exposure. The time point is: patch test 2, 6 weeks after DPC sensitization. Noted treatment: therapeutic diphenylcyclopropenone sensitization with weekly scalp DPC. The CDR3 consists of 15 residues. Trimming removed 5 bases from V and 6 bases from J; junction bases left unmatched: 14. In germline, CDR1 is DFQATT, CDR2 SNEGSKA (reference sequence). TCRdb recomputed calls from the RACE reads with MiXCR, one row per CDR3 protein. The repertoire has about 96,000 distinct CDR3 sequences, about 9.6% of them found once; the top ten carry 2% to 2.5%.

The source was whole blood, collected in connection with sensitization to the hapten diphenylcyclopropenone (DPC). This rearrangement joins TRBV20-1 to TRBJ2-7, with TRBD1 matching over 9 bases. The TCR was taken from a middle-aged woman with alopecia areata. Some clones in this sample may be carry-over from other donors' samples. CDR3: CSAQKSGTGRLEQYF. The DNA for the CDR3 is TGCAGTGCTCAAAAATCCGGGACAGGGCGGCTCGAGCAGTACTTC.